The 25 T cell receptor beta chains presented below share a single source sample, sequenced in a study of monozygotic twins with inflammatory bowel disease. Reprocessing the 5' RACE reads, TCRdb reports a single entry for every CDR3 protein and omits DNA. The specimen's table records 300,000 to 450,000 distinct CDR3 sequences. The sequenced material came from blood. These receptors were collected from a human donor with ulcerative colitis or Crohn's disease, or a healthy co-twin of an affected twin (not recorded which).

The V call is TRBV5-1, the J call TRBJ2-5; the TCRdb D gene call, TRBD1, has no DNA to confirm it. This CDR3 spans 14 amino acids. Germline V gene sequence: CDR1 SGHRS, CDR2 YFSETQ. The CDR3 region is CASSVTAPYETQYF.

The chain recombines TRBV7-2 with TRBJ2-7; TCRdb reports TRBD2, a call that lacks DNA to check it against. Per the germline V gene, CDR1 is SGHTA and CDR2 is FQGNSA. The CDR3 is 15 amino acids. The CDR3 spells CASRIWGGGNYEQYF.

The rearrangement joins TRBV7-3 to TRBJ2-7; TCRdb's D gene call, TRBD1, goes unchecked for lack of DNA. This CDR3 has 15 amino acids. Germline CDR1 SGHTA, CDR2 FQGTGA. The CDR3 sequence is CASSLRQGGTYEQYF.

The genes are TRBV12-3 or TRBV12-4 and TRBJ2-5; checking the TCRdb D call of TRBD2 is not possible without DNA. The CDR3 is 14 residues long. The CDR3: CASSWRGVGKTQYF.

CDR3 region: CASRSSHTDTQYF. The rearrangement joins TRBV5-1 to TRBJ2-3. In germline, CDR1 is SGHRS, CDR2 YFSETQ. The CDR3 has 13 residues.

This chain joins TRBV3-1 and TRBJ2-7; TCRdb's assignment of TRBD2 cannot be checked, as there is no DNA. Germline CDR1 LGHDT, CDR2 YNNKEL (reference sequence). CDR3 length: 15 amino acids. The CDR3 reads CASSQPTSPSYEQYF.

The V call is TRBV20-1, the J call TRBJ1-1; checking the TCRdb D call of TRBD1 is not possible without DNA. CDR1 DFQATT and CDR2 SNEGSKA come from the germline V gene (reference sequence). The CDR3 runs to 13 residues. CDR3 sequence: CSARPGQAIEAFF.

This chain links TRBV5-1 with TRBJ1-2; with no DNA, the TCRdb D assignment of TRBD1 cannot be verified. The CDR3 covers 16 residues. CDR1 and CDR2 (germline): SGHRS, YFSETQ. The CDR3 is CASSLKGNRTGYGYTF.

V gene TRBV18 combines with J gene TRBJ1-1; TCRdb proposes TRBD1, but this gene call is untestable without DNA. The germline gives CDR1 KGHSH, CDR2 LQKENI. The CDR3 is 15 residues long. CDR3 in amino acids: CASSPLTGRHTEAFF. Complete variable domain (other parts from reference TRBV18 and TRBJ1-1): NAGVMQNPRHLVRRRGQEARLRCSPMKGHSHVYWYRQLPEEGLKFMVYLQKENIIDESGMPKERFSAEFPKEGPSILRIQQVVRGDSAAYFCASSPLTGRHTEAFFGQGTRLTVV.

The CDR3: CASSQLEGPNQETQYF. The chain is built from TRBV4-1 and TRBJ2-5. The germline CDR1 and CDR2 sequences are MGHRA and YSYEKL. This CDR3 has 16 amino acids.

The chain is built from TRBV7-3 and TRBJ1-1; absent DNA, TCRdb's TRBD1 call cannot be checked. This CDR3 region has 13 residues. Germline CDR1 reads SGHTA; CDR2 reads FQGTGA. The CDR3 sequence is CAGSIRKGTEAFF. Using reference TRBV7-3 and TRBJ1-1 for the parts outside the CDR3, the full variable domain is GAGVSQTPSNKVTEKGKYVELRCDPISGHTALYWYRQSLGQGPEFLIYFQGTGAADDSGLPNDRFFAVRPEGSVSTLKIQRTERGDSAVYLCAGSIRKGTEAFFGQGTRLTVV.

CDR3 protein: CASSALVPTGEAGGYTF. The chain uses TRBV9 and TRBJ1-2; TCRdb designates TRBD1, a call that cannot be tested without DNA. The V gene's germline CDR1 is SGDLS and CDR2 YYNGEE. This CDR3 has 17 residues.

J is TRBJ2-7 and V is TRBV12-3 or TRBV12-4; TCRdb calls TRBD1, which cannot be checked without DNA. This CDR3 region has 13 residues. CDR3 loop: CASSLLGALEQYF.

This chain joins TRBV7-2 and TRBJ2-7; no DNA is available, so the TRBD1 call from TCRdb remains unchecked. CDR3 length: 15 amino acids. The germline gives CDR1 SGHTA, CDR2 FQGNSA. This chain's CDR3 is CASSLEPPRDYRQYF.

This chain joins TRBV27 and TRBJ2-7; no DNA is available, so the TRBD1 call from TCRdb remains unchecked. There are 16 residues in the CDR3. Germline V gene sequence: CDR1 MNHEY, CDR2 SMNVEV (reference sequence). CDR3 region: CASSLSAGERPYEQYF.

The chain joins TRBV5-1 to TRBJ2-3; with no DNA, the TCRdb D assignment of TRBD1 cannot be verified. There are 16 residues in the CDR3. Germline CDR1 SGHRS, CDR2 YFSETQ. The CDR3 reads CASSRGQGGSTDTQYF.

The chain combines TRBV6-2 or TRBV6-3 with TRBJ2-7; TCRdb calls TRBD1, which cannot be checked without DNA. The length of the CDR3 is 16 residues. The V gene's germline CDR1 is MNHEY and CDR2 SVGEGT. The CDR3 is CASSLGQGRPFYEQYF.

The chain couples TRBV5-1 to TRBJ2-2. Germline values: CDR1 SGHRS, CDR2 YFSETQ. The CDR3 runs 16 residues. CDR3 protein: CASSLITVANTGELFF. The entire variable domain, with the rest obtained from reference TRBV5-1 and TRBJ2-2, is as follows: KAGVTQTPRYLIKTRGQQVTLSCSPISGHRSVSWYQQTPGQGLQFLFEYFSETQRNKGNFPGRFSGRQFSNSRSEMNVSTLELGDSALYLCASSLITVANTGELFFGEGSRLTVL.

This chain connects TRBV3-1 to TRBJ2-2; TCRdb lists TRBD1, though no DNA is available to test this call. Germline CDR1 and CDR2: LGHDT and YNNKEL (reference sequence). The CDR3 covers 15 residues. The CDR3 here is CASSQAGTLTGELFF.

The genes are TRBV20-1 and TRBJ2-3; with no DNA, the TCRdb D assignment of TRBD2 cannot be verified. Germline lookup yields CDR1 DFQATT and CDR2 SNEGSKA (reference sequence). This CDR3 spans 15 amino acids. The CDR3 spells CSAGRSGGVTDTQYF.

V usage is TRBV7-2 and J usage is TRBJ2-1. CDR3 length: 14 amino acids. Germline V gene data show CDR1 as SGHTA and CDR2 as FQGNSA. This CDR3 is CASILASSYNEQFF.

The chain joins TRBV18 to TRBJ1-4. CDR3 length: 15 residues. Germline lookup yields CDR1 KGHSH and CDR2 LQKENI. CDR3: CASSPGTLTNEKLFF.

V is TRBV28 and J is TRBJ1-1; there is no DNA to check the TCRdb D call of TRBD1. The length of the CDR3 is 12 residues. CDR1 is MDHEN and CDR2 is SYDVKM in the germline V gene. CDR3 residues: CASTTRGAGAFF.

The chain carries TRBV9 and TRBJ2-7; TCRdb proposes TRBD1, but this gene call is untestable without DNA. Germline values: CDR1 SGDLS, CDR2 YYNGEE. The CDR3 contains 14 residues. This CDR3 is CASSGLTGTSEQYF.

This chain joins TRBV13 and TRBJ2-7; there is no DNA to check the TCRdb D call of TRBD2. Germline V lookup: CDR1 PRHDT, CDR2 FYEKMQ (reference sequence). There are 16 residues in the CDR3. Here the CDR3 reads CASSLASSGGSSEQYF.